Listed below are T cell receptor beta chains from one sample, sequenced in a study of PD-1 blockade in mismatch repair-deficient tumors. The method was immunoSEQ multiplex PCR; TCRdb's version includes in-frame clones alone and lacks a portion of them. The sample gives more than 30,000 clones, about 85% of which show up once; roughly 3.9% is in the top ten. The source material was peripheral blood, sampled around 75 weeks after starting pembrolizumab. The receptors derive from an adult with mismatch repair-deficient cancer. Both conserved end residues are part of each CDR3. The D gene is left open where the match is weak. Clone size appears in some rows only: once, few, many, or a class for an expanded clone.

d_call: TRBD2
v_call: TRBV29-1
j_call: TRBJ2-5
clone_size: .
cdr3_nt: TGCAGCGTTGAGGGACTAGCGGGAGAAGAGACCCAGTACTTC
cdr3_aa: CSVEGLAGEETQYF

d_call: .
v_call: TRBV18
j_call: TRBJ1-4
clone_size: .
cdr3_nt: TGTGCCAGCTCAGTCACGAGGTCCGATGAAAAACTGTTTTTT
cdr3_aa: CASSVTRSDEKLFF

d_call: TRBD1
v_call: TRBV6-5
j_call: TRBJ1-3
clone_size: .
cdr3_nt: TGTGCCAGCAGCCCCCACCTCACAGGGGGCTTGGATTTT
cdr3_aa: CASSPHLTGGLDF

d_call: .
v_call: TRBV29-1
j_call: TRBJ1-3
clone_size: few
cdr3_nt: TGCAGCGGGGCTGGGCCGGCCGACACCATATATTTT
cdr3_aa: CSGAGPADTIYF

d_call: .
v_call: TRBV2
j_call: TRBJ2-1
clone_size: .
cdr3_nt: TGTGCCAGCAGAACGGGACTGAAAAACAATGAGCAGTTCTTC
cdr3_aa: CASRTGLKNNEQFF

d_call: .
v_call: TRBV15
j_call: TRBJ2-3
clone_size: .
cdr3_nt: TGTGCCACCAGCAACCGGCGGGACGCGACAGATACGCAGTATTTT
cdr3_aa: CATSNRRDATDTQYF

d_call: .
v_call: TRBV5-5
j_call: TRBJ1-2
clone_size: few
cdr3_nt: TGTGCCAGCAGCTTGGAAGGGAGGGGGAGCCTCGTCAGTGGCTACACCTTC
cdr3_aa: CASSLEGRGSLVSGYTF

d_call: TRBD2
v_call: TRBV5-1
j_call: TRBJ2-3
clone_size: .
cdr3_nt: TGCGCCAGCAGCTCCGGACTAGCCCGTGGGGGAGATACGCAGTATTTT
cdr3_aa: CASSSGLARGGDTQYF

d_call: TRBD2
v_call: TRBV19
j_call: TRBJ2-7
clone_size: .
cdr3_nt: TGTGCCAGTAGTAGTCGAGGGAGGGGCTACGAGCAGTACTTC
cdr3_aa: CASSSRGRGYEQYF

d_call: .
v_call: TRBV6-5
j_call: TRBJ1-1
clone_size: .
cdr3_nt: TGTGCCAGCAGTAACAGGGTTTGGGAAGCTTTCTTT
cdr3_aa: CASSNRVWEAFF

d_call: .
v_call: TRBV5-1
j_call: TRBJ2-3
clone_size: .
cdr3_nt: TGCGCCAGCAGGGCTGGCCAGGGCACAGATACGCAGTATTTT
cdr3_aa: CASRAGQGTDTQYF